The clone carrying this T cell receptor (beta chain) was found a few times. Its matching antigen is unknown. This specimen belongs to a study of T-cell memory formation after mild COVID-19. Findings and limits, study-wide: Researchers found some responding clones in pre-infection memory, a sign that cross-reactive memory joined. Contracting clones from day 15 to 85 had balanced CD4/CD8; later expanders favoured CD4+. Clones from the second wave (peaking day 37) had unconfirmed SARS-CoV-2 specificity.

TCRdb called the 5' RACE reads again in MiXCR, with one record for every CDR3 protein. The repertoire includes around 150,000 distinct CDR3 sequences, 14% of them detected once, and roughly an eighth sits in the top ten. This TCR was recovered from an adult woman who had mild COVID-19 (a few samples of this study predate the infection). Cell type and time point are not known. The sample was PBMCs or a T cell subset sorted from them (not recorded which).

The CDR3 sequence is CSVEEVSGGRTGELFF. In DNA, the CDR3 is TGCAGCGTTGAAGAGGTGTCAGGGGGTCGCACCGGGGAGCTGTTTTTT. The V call is TRBV29-1, the J call TRBJ2-2; 7 bases map to TRBD1. Germline loops: CDR1 SQVTM, CDR2 ANQGSEA. CDR3 length: 16 residues. Trimming removed 0 bases from V and 4 bases from J; junction bases left unmatched: 8.